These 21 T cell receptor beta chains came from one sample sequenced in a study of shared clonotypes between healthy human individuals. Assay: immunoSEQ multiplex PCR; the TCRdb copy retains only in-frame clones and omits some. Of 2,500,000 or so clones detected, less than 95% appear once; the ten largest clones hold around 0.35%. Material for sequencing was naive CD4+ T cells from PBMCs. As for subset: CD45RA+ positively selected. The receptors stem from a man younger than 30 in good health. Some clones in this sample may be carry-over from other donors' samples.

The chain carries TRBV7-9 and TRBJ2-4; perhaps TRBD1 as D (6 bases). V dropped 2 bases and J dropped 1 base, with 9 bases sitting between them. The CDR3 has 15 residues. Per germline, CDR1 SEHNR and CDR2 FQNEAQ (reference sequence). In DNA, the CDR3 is TGTGCCAGCAGCTTACGGGACAAGGCCAAAAACATTCAGTACTTC. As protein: CASSLRDKAKNIQYF.

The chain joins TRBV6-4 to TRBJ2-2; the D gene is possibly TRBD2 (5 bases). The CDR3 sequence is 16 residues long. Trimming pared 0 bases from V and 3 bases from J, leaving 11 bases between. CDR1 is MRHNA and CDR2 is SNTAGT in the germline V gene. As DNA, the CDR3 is TGTGCCAGCAGTGACTCAAGGAGGAGCCACACCGGGGAGCTGTTTTTT. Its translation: CASSDSRRSHTGELFF.

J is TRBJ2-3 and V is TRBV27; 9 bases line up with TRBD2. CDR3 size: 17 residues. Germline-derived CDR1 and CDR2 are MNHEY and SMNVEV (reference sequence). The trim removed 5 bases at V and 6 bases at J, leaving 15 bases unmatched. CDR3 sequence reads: CASSPNGGGRARDTQYF. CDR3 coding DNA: TGTGCCAGCAGTCCCAATGGGGGCGGGAGGGCCCGGGATACGCAGTATTTT.

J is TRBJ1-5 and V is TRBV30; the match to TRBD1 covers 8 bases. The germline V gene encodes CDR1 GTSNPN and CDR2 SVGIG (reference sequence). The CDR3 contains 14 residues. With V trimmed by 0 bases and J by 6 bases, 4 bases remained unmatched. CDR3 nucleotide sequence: TGTGCCTGGAGTGTACAGGGGGGACCTCAGCCCCAGCATTTT. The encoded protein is CAWSVQGGPQPQHF.

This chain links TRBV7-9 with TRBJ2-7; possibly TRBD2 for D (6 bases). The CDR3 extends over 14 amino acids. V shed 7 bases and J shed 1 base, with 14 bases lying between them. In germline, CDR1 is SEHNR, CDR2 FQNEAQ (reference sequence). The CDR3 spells CASTPRRESYEQYF. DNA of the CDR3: TGTGCCAGCACCCCCCGGAGGGAGTCCTACGAGCAGTACTTC.

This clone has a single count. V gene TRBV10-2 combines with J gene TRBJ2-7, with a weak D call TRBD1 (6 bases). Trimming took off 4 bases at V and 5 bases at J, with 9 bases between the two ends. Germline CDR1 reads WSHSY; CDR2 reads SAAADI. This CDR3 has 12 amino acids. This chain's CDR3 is CASSGTADEQYF. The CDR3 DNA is TGCGCCAGCAGTGGGACAGCGGACGAGCAGTACTTC.

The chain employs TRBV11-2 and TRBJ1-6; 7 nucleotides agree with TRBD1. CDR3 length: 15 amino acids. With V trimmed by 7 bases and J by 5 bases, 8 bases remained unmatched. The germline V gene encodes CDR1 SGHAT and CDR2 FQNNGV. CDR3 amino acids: CASTTTGTDNSPLHF. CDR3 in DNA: TGTGCCAGCACGACCACCGGGACAGATAATTCACCCCTCCACTTT.

The CDR3 DNA reads as TGTGCCAGCAGCTCACAGGGGGCGCGGGTCGAAGCTTTCTTT. This codes for CASSSQGARVEAFF. The J gene is TRBJ1-1, the V gene TRBV7-9; 9 bases fit TRBD1. Germline V gene data show CDR1 as SEHNR and CDR2 as FQNEAQ (reference sequence). With 4 bases clipped from V and 8 bases from J, the junction kept 8 bases outside the gene matches. The CDR3 is 14 residues long.

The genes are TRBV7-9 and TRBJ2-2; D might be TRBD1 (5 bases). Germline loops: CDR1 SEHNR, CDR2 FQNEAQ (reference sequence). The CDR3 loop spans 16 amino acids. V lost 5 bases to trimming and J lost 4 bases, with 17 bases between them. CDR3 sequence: CASSPQWGRGTGELFF. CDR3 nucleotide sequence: TGTGCCAGCAGCCCACAGTGGGGCAGAGGCACCGGGGAGCTGTTTTTT.

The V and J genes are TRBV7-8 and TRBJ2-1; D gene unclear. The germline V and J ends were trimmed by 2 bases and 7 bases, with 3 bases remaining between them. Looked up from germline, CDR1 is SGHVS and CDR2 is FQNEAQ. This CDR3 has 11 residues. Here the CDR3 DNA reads TGTGCCAGCAGCTTACAAAATGAGCAGTTCTTC. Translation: CASSLQNEQFF.

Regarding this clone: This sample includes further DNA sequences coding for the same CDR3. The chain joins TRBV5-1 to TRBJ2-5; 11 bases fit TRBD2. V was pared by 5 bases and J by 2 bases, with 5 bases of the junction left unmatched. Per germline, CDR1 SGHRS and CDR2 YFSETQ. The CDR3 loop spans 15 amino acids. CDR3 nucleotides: TGCGCCAGCAGTCCCGGGACTAGCGGACAAGAGACCCAGTACTTC. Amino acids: CASSPGTSGQETQYF.

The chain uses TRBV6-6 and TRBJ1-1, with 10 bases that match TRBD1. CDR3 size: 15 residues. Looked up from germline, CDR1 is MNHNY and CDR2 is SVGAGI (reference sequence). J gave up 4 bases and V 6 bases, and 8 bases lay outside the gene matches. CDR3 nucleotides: TGTGCCAGCAGGGCCAGGACAGGGGGAATCACTGAAGCTTTCTTT. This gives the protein CASRARTGGITEAFF.

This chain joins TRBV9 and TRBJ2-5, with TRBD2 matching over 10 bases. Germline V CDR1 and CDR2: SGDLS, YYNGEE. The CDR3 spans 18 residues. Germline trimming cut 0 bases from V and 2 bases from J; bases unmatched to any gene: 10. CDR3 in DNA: TGTGCCAGCAGCGTAGCTTTGCCCCTAGCGGGAGTTCAAGAGACCCAGTACTTC. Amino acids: CASSVALPLAGVQETQYF.

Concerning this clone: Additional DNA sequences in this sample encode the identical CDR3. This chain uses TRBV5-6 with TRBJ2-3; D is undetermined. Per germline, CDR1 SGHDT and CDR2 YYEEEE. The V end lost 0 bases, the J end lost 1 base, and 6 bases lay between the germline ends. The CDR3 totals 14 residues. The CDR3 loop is CASSLGGGTDTQYF. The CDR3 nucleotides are TGTGCCAGCAGCTTGGGTGGGGGCACAGATACGCAGTATTTT.

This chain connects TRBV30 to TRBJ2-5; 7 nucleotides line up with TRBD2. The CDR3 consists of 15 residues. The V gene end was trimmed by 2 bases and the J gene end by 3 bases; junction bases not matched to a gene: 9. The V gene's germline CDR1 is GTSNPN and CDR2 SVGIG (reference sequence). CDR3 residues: CAWSLYFGLEETQYF. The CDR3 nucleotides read TGTGCCTGGAGTCTCTACTTTGGACTAGAAGAGACCCAGTACTTC.

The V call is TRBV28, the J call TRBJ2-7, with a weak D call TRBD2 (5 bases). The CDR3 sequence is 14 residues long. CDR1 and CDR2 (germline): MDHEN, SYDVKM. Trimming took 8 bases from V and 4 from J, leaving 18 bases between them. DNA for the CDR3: TGTGCCAGCTTCCCTGATCGAGGGCAGTACGAGCAGTACTTC. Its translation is CASFPDRGQYEQYF.

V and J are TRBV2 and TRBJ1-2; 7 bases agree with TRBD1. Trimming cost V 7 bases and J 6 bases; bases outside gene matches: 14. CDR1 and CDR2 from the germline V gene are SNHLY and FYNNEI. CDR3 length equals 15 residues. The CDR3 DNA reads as TGTGCCAGCAAAAGGGGGGGACAGAACGAAGATGGCTACACCTTC. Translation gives CASKRGGQNEDGYTF.

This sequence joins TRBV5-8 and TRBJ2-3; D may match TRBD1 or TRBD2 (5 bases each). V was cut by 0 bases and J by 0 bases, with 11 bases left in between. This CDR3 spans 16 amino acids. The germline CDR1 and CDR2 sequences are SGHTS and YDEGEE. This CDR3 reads CASSLALGASTDTQYF. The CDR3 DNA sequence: TGTGCCAGCAGCTTGGCCCTCGGGGCTAGCACAGATACGCAGTATTTT.

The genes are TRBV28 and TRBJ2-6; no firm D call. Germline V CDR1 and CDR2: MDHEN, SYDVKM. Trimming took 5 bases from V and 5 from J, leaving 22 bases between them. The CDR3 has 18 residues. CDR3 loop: CASSTCILTQSRANVLTF. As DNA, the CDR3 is TGTGCCAGCAGTACGTGCATCTTGACACAAAGTCGGGCCAACGTCCTGACTTTC.

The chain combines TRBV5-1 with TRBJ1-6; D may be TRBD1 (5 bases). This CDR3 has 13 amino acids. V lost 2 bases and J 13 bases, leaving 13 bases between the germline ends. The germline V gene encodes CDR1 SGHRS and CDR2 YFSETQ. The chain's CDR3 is CASSFDSWGPLHF. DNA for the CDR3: TGCGCCAGCAGCTTCGACAGTTGGGGTCCCCTCCACTTT.

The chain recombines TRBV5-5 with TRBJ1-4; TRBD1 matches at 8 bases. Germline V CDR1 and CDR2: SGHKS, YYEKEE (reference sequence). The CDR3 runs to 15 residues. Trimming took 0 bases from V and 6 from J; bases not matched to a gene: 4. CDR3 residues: CASSLATGADEKLFF. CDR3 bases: TGTGCCAGCAGCTTGGCGACAGGGGCGGATGAAAAACTGTTTTTT.